This T cell receptor beta chain was captured by sequencing in a study of blood T cells in healthy people across ages (dated by TCRdb to 2013 to 2016). In terms of the full investigation: In model experiments, roughly one uniquely barcoded TCR beta cDNA molecule per two T cells was captured by template switching. Using deep sequencing normalized with unique cDNA molecular identifiers, the study measured how TCR beta repertoire diversity changes with age. Four age groups were formed from the donors: young (average around 15 years), middle-aged (around 37), aged (roughly 59) and long-lived (about 80). Donors of different ages were randomly distributed across sequencing lanes to avoid experimental bias. Two additional independent replicas of 1 million unique cDNA reads from the same blood draw were analyzed for two donors (one aged 18 to 30 and one aged 80 or older).

Donors were 30 to 45 systemically healthy Caucasian individuals from Russia aged 6 to 90 years. Each donor gave around 9.5 milliliters of peripheral blood, collected into EDTA-treated Vacutainer tubes. Ficoll-Paque density-gradient centrifugation was used to isolate PBMCs, with at least 7 million obtained per sample. Trizol reagent was used to extract total RNA from PBMCs, with at least 5.5 micrograms per sample. The percentages of naive CD45RAhigh/CD27high T cells were determined by flow cytometry on a PBMC aliquot from every donor. The sample holds a few counts of this clonotype. The specificity of this receptor is unknown. Base qualities are not at hand, and no much larger clone is one base apart. The junction shows trimming of 3 bases on V and 0 bases on J, plus 18 bases between the germline ends. The CDR3 contains 17 residues, cysteine and phenylalanine counted. Solely the CDR3 DNA is kept, with 51 bases framed from the first base. CDR1 and CDR2 are drawn from the germline V gene (reference sequence): DFQATT, SNEGSKA.

The library was prepared using 5' RACE. TCRdb shows the sequencer as Illumina HiSeq 2500. The second PCR ran for about 7 to 11 cycles and used a J-beta primer mix along with a sample-barcoded 5' primer. Each TCR beta cDNA molecule received a unique molecular identifier from a template-switch 5' adaptor carrying 12 random nucleotides. Each sample yielded at least 2.5 million CDR3-containing paired-end reads. The Mint cDNA synthesis kit, primed by a TRBC-specific oligonucleotide, was used to synthesize first-strand cDNA from all RNA. Following uracil-DNA glycosylase treatment, all cDNA underwent a first 18-cycle PCR with the universal primers M1SS and BC2_uni_R. The authors' pipeline ran thus. For normalization, 1 million high-quality reads, each with a distinct molecular identifier, were randomly selected from each sample. Instead of being binned into consensus sequences, reads with shared molecular identifiers were discarded. MiTCR, with a Q25 quality threshold and the strictest error-elimination algorithm, was used for CDR3 identification, clonotype clustering and error correction. Lower-bound total TCR beta diversity was estimated with a nonparametric unseen species model using Euler transformation. TCRdb redid the processing of the public reads, applying fastp at Q25 and MiXCR, and retained in-frame beta chains. Rows are combined by CDR3 protein, so each entry shows the most common genes and DNA. TCRdb assigned the V and J calls; the authors' analysis was not used. The sample table shows over 1,500,000 distinct CDR3 sequences, and 49% are seen once. The top ten constitute more than 2% of the sample.

Study-level results and caveats: There was a strong correlation between observed TCR beta diversity and the percentage of naive T cells measured by flow cytometry. Conclusive comparison of naive and antigen-experienced compartments was prevented by the profiling of bulk unsorted PBMCs. Estimates of total diversity from one million sequenced T cells were regarded as lower bounds and underestimates. Donor CMV infection status was unknown, potentially confounding age-related changes in expanded clonotypes. The long-lived group showed more naive CD4+ T cells, fewer expanded clones and increased TCR diversity than the aged group, suggesting age selection. As age increased, observed TCR beta diversity per million T cells dropped in a roughly linear way, and a significant reduction was already evident by age 40.

Sequenced: blood. Recombination connected TRBV20-1 to TRBJ1-5, with no reliable assignment of the D segment. This TCR was recovered from a woman in her thirties or forties in good health. The CDR3 protein: CSARAGRVVGSNQPQHF. The DNA sequence is as follows: TGCAGTGCTAGGGCGGGTAGGGTCGTCGGTAGCAATCAGCCCCAGCATTTT.